The rows below give T cell receptor beta chains drawn from one sample of a study of T cell responses to AZD1222 COVID-19 vaccine. Repertoires were generated with immunoSEQ multiplex PCR, while TCRdb's copy carries only in-frame clones and drops some. The table shows some 72,000 clones, with about 92% occurring only once. The source material was peripheral blood, sampled on day 0 of MenACWY control vaccination. These receptors all stem from an adult in good health. The CDR3 runs from the conserved cysteine through the conserved F or W. The order of the fields is clone size, J gene, V gene, D gene, CDR3 protein, CDR3 DNA. D genes are given only for firm matches. Some rows mark clone size as missing; the rest say once, few, many or name a class of expanded clone.

>-|TRBJ2-1|TRBV2|TRBD2
CATNLAGTYNEQFF
TGTGCCACCAATCTAGCGGGAACCTACAATGAGCAGTTCTTC
>-|TRBJ1-2|TRBV2|TRBD1
CASTGDRGNYGYTF
TGTGCCAGCACCGGGGACAGGGGTAACTATGGCTACACCTTC
>-|TRBJ2-3|TRBV11-3|-
CASSQMGTDTQYF
TGTGCCAGCAGCCAAATGGGGACAGATACGCAGTATTTT
>-|TRBJ2-1|TRBV28|-
CASSYSHSSSYNEQFF
TGTGCCAGCAGTTACAGTCACAGTAGCTCCTACAATGAGCAGTTCTTC
>-|TRBJ1-2|TRBV28|-
CASSLGNYGYTF
TGTGCCAGCAGTTTAGGGAACTATGGCTACACCTTC
>-|TRBJ2-7|TRBV11-2|-
CASSWTWGYEQYF
TGTGCCAGCAGCTGGACCTGGGGTTACGAGCAGTACTTC
>-|TRBJ2-2|TRBV9|-
CASSAPGQARAGELFF
TGTGCCAGCAGCGCTCCGGGACAAGCACGCGCCGGGGAGCTGTTTTTT
>-|TRBJ2-7|TRBV28|-
CATTGTILVEQYF
TGTGCCACAACCGGGACCATATTAGTAGAGCAGTACTTC
>once|TRBJ2-3|TRBV18|-
CASSPEGSGADTQYF
TGTGCCAGCTCACCAGAAGGGTCCGGGGCAGATACGCAGTATTTT
>-|TRBJ2-7|TRBV3-1/TRBV3-2|-
CASSQDRGAPHEQYF
TGTGCCAGCAGCCAAGATCGAGGGGCCCCCCACGAGCAGTACTTC
>-|TRBJ2-3|TRBV4-3|-
CASSQDLGSLQGTQYF
TGCGCCAGCAGCCAAGATCTTGGGAGCCTGCAAGGTACGCAGTATTTT
>-|TRBJ2-7|TRBV9|-
CASSVRAGVTYEQYF
TGTGCCAGCAGCGTGAGGGCAGGGGTTACCTACGAGCAGTACTTC
>-|TRBJ2-7|TRBV9|TRBD1
CASSVLDRAGYEQYF
TGTGCCAGCAGCGTCTTGGACAGGGCGGGTTACGAGCAGTACTTC
>-|TRBJ1-2|TRBV23-1|-
CASSHYGYTF
TGCGCCAGCAGTCATTATGGCTACACCTTC
>-|TRBJ2-7|TRBV10-3|TRBD1
CAGGTGSGYEQYF
TGTGCCGGAGGGACAGGGAGTGGCTACGAGCAGTACTTC
>-|TRBJ2-7|TRBV5-4|TRBD1
CASSSRDSSYEQYF
TGTGCCAGCAGCTCCCGGGACAGCTCCTACGAGCAGTACTTC
>-|TRBJ2-5|TRBV14|TRBD2
CASSPRIAGGLVIQETQYF
TGTGCCAGCAGCCCTCGAATAGCGGGGGGCCTCGTCATCCAAGAGACCCAGTACTTC
>-|TRBJ1-1|TRBV5-1|-
CASSATVMNTEAFF
TGCGCCAGCAGCGCGACAGTTATGAACACTGAAGCTTTCTTT
>-|TRBJ1-1|TRBV9|TRBD1
CASSVLQGGNTEAFF
TGTGCCAGCAGCGTATTACAGGGGGGGAACACTGAAGCTTTCTTT
>-|TRBJ2-3|TRBV27|-
CASSVTDRFTDTQYF
TGTGCCAGCAGTGTGACCGACAGGTTCACAGATACGCAGTATTTT
>-|TRBJ1-6|TRBV28|TRBD1
CASSWQGDNSPLHF
TGTGCCAGCAGTTGGCAGGGGGATAATTCACCCCTCCACTTT
>-|TRBJ1-4|TRBV7-2|TRBD1
CASSLTGTGHEKLFF
TGTGCCAGCAGCCTAACCGGGACAGGGCATGAAAAACTGTTTTTT
>-|TRBJ2-1|TRBV7-8|-
CASSYGNEQFF
TGTGCCAGCAGTTATGGCAATGAGCAGTTCTTC
>-|TRBJ2-5|TRBV28|TRBD1
CASSTTGQGAYETQYF
TGTGCCAGCAGTACAACGGGACAGGGGGCTTATGAGACCCAGTACTTC
>few|TRBJ2-7|TRBV18|TRBD1
CASSPSRTGNYEQYF
TGTGCCAGCTCACCTTCCCGGACAGGGAATTACGAGCAGTACTTC
>-|TRBJ2-7|TRBV10-3|-
CAISDLGQPSYEQYF
TGTGCCATCAGTGACCTCGGTCAGCCCTCCTACGAGCAGTACTTC
>-|TRBJ1-1|TRBV15|TRBD1
CATSRTGPGSRVSEAFF
TGTGCCACCAGCAGGACAGGGCCAGGGTCTAGGGTCTCTGAAGCTTTCTTT
>-|TRBJ1-2|TRBV28|-
CASSRGDRGYGYTF
TGTGCCAGCAGCCGAGGCGACAGAGGGTATGGCTACACCTTC
>once|TRBJ2-3|TRBV19|-
CASSIEDFTDTQYF
TGTGCCAGTAGTATAGAGGACTTCACAGATACGCAGTATTTT
>-|TRBJ2-1|TRBV5-3|-
CARSLGASYNEQFF
TGTGCCAGAAGCTTGGGGGCCTCCTACAATGAGCAGTTCTTC
>-|TRBJ2-7|TRBV14|TRBD2
CASSRQPGLAGGEQYF
TGTGCCAGCAGCCGTCAACCGGGACTAGCGGGAGGCGAGCAGTACTTC
>few|TRBJ2-5|TRBV11-1|TRBD1
CASSLSGTGAETQYF
TGTGCCAGCAGCTTGTCCGGGACAGGGGCAGAGACCCAGTACTTC
>-|TRBJ1-4|TRBV19|-
CASRKDRILNEKLFF
TGTGCCAGTAGGAAGGACAGAATACTCAATGAAAAACTGTTTTTT
>-|TRBJ2-7|TRBV2|TRBD2
CASSDASGPYYEQYF
TGTGCCAGCAGCGATGCTAGCGGGCCTTACTACGAGCAGTACTTC
>once|TRBJ1-5|TRBV6-6|TRBD1
CASSSRQGSNQPQHF
TGTGCCAGCAGTTCTCGACAGGGTAGCAATCAGCCCCAGCATTTT
>-|TRBJ1-6|TRBV30|-
CAWREGWTYNSPLHF
TGTGCCTGGAGGGAGGGGTGGACCTATAATTCACCCCTCCACTTT
>-|TRBJ1-2|TRBV11-2|-
CASSPEGTVSYGYTF
TGTGCCAGCAGCCCGGAAGGTACTGTCTCCTATGGCTACACCTTC
>-|TRBJ1-5|TRBV15|-
CATSREESWAQHF
TGTGCCACCAGCAGAGAGGAAAGTTGGGCCCAGCATTTT
>-|TRBJ2-3|TRBV15|-
CATSRDLPGSDTQYF
TGTGCCACCAGCAGAGATCTGCCGGGTTCAGATACGCAGTATTTT
>-|TRBJ2-1|TRBV14|-
CASSQGQLISYNEQFF
TGTGCCAGCAGCCAAGGTCAGCTCATTTCCTACAATGAGCAGTTCTTC
>few|TRBJ2-2|TRBV6-5|TRBD2
CASRVAGPTGELFF
TGTGCCAGCAGGGTAGCGGGGCCCACCGGGGAGCTGTTTTTT
>-|TRBJ2-1|TRBV5-1|TRBD2
CASSRGGLNEQFF
TGCGCCAGCAGCCGGGGAGGGCTCAATGAGCAGTTCTTC
>-|TRBJ1-5|TRBV24-1|-
CATSDLRPTILSNQPQHF
TGTGCCACCAGTGATTTGAGGCCCACGATTCTCAGTAATCAGCCCCAGCATTTT
>-|TRBJ2-2|TRBV27|-
CATGRGRGRQDTGELFF
TGTGCCACTGGCCGCGGTCGGGGAAGGCAAGACACCGGGGAGCTGTTTTTT
>-|TRBJ2-3|TRBV3-1/TRBV3-2|TRBD2
CASSQGAASGGSTDTQYF
TGTGCCAGCAGCCAAGGCGCGGCTAGCGGGGGTAGCACAGATACGCAGTATTTT
>-|TRBJ2-7|TRBV29-1|TRBD2
CSVETSEAYEQYF
TGCAGCGTTGAAACTAGCGAGGCCTACGAGCAGTACTTC
>-|TRBJ1-5|TRBV7-8|-
CASSLVSGSNQPQHF
TGTGCCAGCAGCTTAGTCTCTGGGTCGAATCAGCCCCAGCATTTT
>-|TRBJ2-7|TRBV6-6|-
CASSAGAYEQYF
TGTGCCAGCTCGGCAGGGGCCTACGAGCAGTACTTC
>-|TRBJ1-5|TRBV28|-
CASQGGAGSDRQPQHF
TGTGCCAGCCAAGGAGGGGCAGGGTCGGATCGTCAGCCCCAGCATTTT